This is a list of T cell receptor beta chains from one sample in a study of T cells in Graves' hyperthyroidism and ophthalmopathy. In TCRdb, the multiplex PCR reads were re-called with MiXCR into one record per CDR3 protein. The data show approximately 400,000 distinct CDR3 sequences, roughly 25% seen once. Sequenced: blood. These receptors were obtained from a man over 45 with Graves' hyperthyroidism. The CDR3 runs from the conserved cysteine through the conserved F or W. The D gene is left open where the match is weak. Size is stated for part of the rows, as once, few or many counts, or as a class when the clone is expanded.

j_call: TRBJ2-2; clone_size: many; v_call: TRBV18; d_call: .; cdr3_aa: CASSLGLNTGELFF; cdr3_nt: TGTGCCAGCTCACTGGGACTGAACACCGGGGAGCTGTTTTTT
j_call: TRBJ1-3; clone_size: .; v_call: TRBV28; d_call: .; cdr3_aa: CASSFFLRKTGNTIYF; cdr3_nt: TGTGCCAGCAGTTTTTTTTTACGTAAGACTGGAAACACCATATATTTT
j_call: TRBJ2-3; clone_size: .; v_call: TRBV6-2/TRBV6-3; d_call: .; cdr3_aa: CASQISAASDTQYF; cdr3_nt: TGTGCCAGCCAAATATCAGCCGCATCAGATACGCAGTATTTT
j_call: TRBJ2-1; clone_size: few; v_call: TRBV15; d_call: TRBD2; cdr3_aa: CATSRERGTSGSYNEQFF; cdr3_nt: TGTGCCACCAGCAGAGAAAGGGGGACTAGCGGGAGTTACAATGAGCAGTTCTTC
j_call: TRBJ2-3; clone_size: .; v_call: TRBV30; d_call: .; cdr3_aa: CAWRGGTQYF; cdr3_nt: TGTGCCTGGAGGGGGGGTACGCAGTATTTT
j_call: TRBJ2-5; clone_size: .; v_call: TRBV5-1; d_call: .; cdr3_aa: CASRSRPATQETQYF; cdr3_nt: TGCGCCAGCAGAAGTCGGCCAGCTACGCAAGAGACCCAGTACTTC
j_call: TRBJ1-2; clone_size: few; v_call: TRBV29-1; d_call: TRBD1; cdr3_aa: CSVRDSIYGYTF; cdr3_nt: TGCAGCGTGAGGGACAGCATCTATGGCTACACCTTC
j_call: TRBJ2-1; clone_size: few; v_call: TRBV5-1; d_call: TRBD2; cdr3_aa: CASSLGYSLAGGREQFF; cdr3_nt: TGCGCCAGCAGCTTGGGATATAGCCTAGCGGGAGGGCGTGAGCAGTTCTTC
j_call: TRBJ2-1; clone_size: .; v_call: TRBV7-2; d_call: .; cdr3_aa: CASSLIGSGSYKEQFF; cdr3_nt: TGTGCCAGCAGCTTAATAGGGAGTGGGTCCTACAAAGAGCAGTTCTTC
j_call: TRBJ2-7; clone_size: few; v_call: TRBV13; d_call: TRBD2; cdr3_aa: CASSPWTSGTSYEQYF; cdr3_nt: TGTGCCAGCAGCCCTTGGACTAGCGGGACCTCCTACGAGCAGTACTTC
j_call: TRBJ2-5; clone_size: many; v_call: TRBV5-1; d_call: .; cdr3_aa: CASSLGPGNQETQYF; cdr3_nt: TGCGCCAGCAGCTTGGGTCCAGGGAACCAAGAGACCCAGTACTTC
j_call: TRBJ2-3; clone_size: many; v_call: TRBV2; d_call: TRBD2; cdr3_aa: CASSVPGLAGDTQYF; cdr3_nt: TGTGCCAGCAGTGTACCGGGACTAGCGGGAGATACGCAGTATTTT
j_call: TRBJ1-2; clone_size: .; v_call: TRBV6-1; d_call: .; cdr3_aa: CASSPRTYGYTF; cdr3_nt: TGTGCCAGCAGTCCACGGACTTATGGCTACACCTTC